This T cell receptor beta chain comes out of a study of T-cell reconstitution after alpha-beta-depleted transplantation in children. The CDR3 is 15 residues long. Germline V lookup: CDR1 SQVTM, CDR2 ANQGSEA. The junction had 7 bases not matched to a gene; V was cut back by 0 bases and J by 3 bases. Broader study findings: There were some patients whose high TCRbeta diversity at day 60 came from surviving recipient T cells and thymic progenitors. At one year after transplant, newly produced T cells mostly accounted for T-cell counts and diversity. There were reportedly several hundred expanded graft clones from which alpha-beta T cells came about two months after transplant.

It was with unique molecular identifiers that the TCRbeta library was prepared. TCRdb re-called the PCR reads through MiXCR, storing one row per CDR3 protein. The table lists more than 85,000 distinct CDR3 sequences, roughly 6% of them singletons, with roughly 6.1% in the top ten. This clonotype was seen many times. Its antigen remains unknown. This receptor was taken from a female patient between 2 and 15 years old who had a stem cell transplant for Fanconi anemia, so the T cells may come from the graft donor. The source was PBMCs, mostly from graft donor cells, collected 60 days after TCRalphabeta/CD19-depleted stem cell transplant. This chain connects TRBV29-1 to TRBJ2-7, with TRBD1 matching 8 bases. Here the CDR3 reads CSVEDRTGQGYEQYF. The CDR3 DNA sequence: TGCAGCGTTGAAGATCGGACCGGACAGGGCTACGAGCAGTACTTC.